These T cell receptor beta chains were read from a single sample in a study of T cells after yellow fever vaccination. TCRdb fed the 5' RACE reads into MiXCR, producing one record per CDR3 protein. The data show under 500,000 distinct CDR3 sequences, approximately 18% seen once. The sample was PBMCs, taken before the yellow fever booster vaccination. These receptors were taken from a young man who received the YFV17D yellow fever vaccine. Each CDR3 is given with its conserved first and last residue. The order of the fields is D gene, V gene, clone size, J gene, CDR3 DNA, CDR3 protein. The D gene is left open where the match is weak. Some rows mark clone size as missing; the rest say once, few, many or name a class of expanded clone.

D: NA; V: TRBV27; size: once; J: TRBJ1-1; DNA: TGTGCCAGCATTGGTGGAATGGGCACTGAAGCTTTCTTT; CDR3: CASIGGMGTEAFF
D: NA; V: TRBV7-2; size: NA; J: TRBJ2-1; DNA: TGTGCCAGCAGGCGGTTTTTCACCTACATTGAGCAGTTCTTC; CDR3: CASRRFFTYIEQFF
D: TRBD2; V: TRBV7-3; size: NA; J: TRBJ2-2; DNA: TGTGCCAGCAGCTCTAGCGGGGGAGCCGGGGAGCTGTTTTTT; CDR3: CASSSSGGAGELFF
D: TRBD2; V: TRBV20-1; size: NA; J: TRBJ2-4; DNA: TGCAGTGCTAGTGATTCTCAGCGGGGCCCCAAAAACATTCAGTACTTC; CDR3: CSASDSQRGPKNIQYF
D: TRBD1; V: TRBV30; size: NA; J: TRBJ1-6; DNA: TGTGCCTGGAGTAATGGAGGGGGCTCACCCCTCCACTTT; CDR3: CAWSNGGGSPLHF
D: NA; V: TRBV28; size: few; J: TRBJ1-1; DNA: TGTGCCAGCAGTTTTCGAGGTGGGGCTTTCTTT; CDR3: CASSFRGGAFF
D: NA; V: TRBV4-3; size: few; J: TRBJ1-2; DNA: TGCGCCAGCAGCCAAGACGTTGGACGGCGCTATGGCTACACCTTC; CDR3: CASSQDVGRRYGYTF
D: TRBD2; V: TRBV30; size: once; J: TRBJ2-5; DNA: TGTGCCTGGGGACTAGCGGGGGGAGGACAAGAGACCCAGTACTTC; CDR3: CAWGLAGGGQETQYF
D: NA; V: TRBV29-1; size: few; J: TRBJ1-1; DNA: TGCAGCGTTGGCGCAAGCCCAGGGGCGATGAACACTGAAGCTTTCTTT; CDR3: CSVGASPGAMNTEAFF
D: NA; V: TRBV25-1; size: few; J: TRBJ2-1; DNA: TGTGCCAGCAGTGAGGTCGGGGAGCAGTTCTTC; CDR3: CASSEVGEQFF
D: NA; V: TRBV7-3; size: many; J: TRBJ1-2; DNA: TGTGCCAGCAGCGAGGGGGGGAGTGGCTACACCTTC; CDR3: CASSEGGSGYTF
D: NA; V: TRBV5-1; size: NA; J: TRBJ2-6; DNA: TGCGCCAGCAGCTTGGTGGCTGGGGGGCCCCTCTCTGGGGCCAACGTCCTGACTTTC; CDR3: CASSLVAGGPLSGANVLTF
D: TRBD1; V: TRBV5-1; size: NA; J: TRBJ1-2; DNA: TGCGCCAGCAGCCCGTATGGACAGGGGGCGCTTGGCTACACCTTC; CDR3: CASSPYGQGALGYTF
D: NA; V: TRBV5-1; size: few; J: TRBJ2-7; DNA: TGCGCCAGCAGCTTGTCGGGCCAGGGACTCTACGAGCAGTACTTC; CDR3: CASSLSGQGLYEQYF
D: NA; V: TRBV7-6; size: few; J: TRBJ1-4; DNA: TGTGCCAGCAGCTTATTCACTGGGGAAAAACTGTTTTTT; CDR3: CASSLFTGEKLFF
D: TRBD1; V: TRBV7-9; size: NA; J: TRBJ2-1; DNA: TGTGCCAGCAGCTTAGGAGGGGGCTCTGAGCAGTTCTTC; CDR3: CASSLGGGSEQFF
D: NA; V: TRBV15; size: few; J: TRBJ1-5; DNA: TGTGCCACCAGCAGAGATCACGGCTTCTCTAGCAATCAGCCCCAGCATTTT; CDR3: CATSRDHGFSSNQPQHF
D: NA; V: TRBV4-3; size: NA; J: TRBJ1-5; DNA: TGCGCCAGCAGCCAAGACGCAGCTAGCAATCAGCCCCAGCATTTT; CDR3: CASSQDAASNQPQHF
D: NA; V: TRBV5-1; size: few; J: TRBJ1-6; DNA: TGCGCCAGCAGCTTGGACACTCCCGCAAATTCACCCCTCCACTTT; CDR3: CASSLDTPANSPLHF
D: NA; V: TRBV4-3; size: few; J: TRBJ1-1; DNA: TGCGCCAGCAGCCAAGAGGTAGATCTCGAAGCTTTCTTT; CDR3: CASSQEVDLEAFF
D: TRBD2; V: TRBV18; size: few; J: TRBJ2-1; DNA: TGTGCCAGCTCACCAGCGAGCGGGGGTGTCAATGAGCAGTTCTTC; CDR3: CASSPASGGVNEQFF
D: NA; V: TRBV7-2; size: few; J: TRBJ2-1; DNA: TGTGCCAGCAGCTTAGCCAGGGCTAATGAGCAGTTCTTC; CDR3: CASSLARANEQFF
D: NA; V: TRBV7-3; size: few; J: TRBJ2-2; DNA: TGTGCCAGCAGCGAACAGGGTTCGGGGGAGCTGTTTTTT; CDR3: CASSEQGSGELFF
D: NA; V: TRBV28; size: many; J: TRBJ2-7; DNA: TGTGCCAGCAGCCGACAGACCTACGAGCAGTACTTC; CDR3: CASSRQTYEQYF
D: NA; V: TRBV7-2; size: few; J: TRBJ2-1; DNA: TGTGCCAGCAGCTTGGAGGGGTTTAGAATGAGGCAGTTCTTC; CDR3: CASSLEGFRMRQFF
D: NA; V: TRBV24-1; size: NA; J: TRBJ2-1; DNA: TGTGCCACGGGGGACTTGTCTTCCTACAATGAGCAGTTCTTC; CDR3: CATGDLSSYNEQFF
D: TRBD1; V: TRBV12-3/TRBV12-4; size: few; J: TRBJ1-5; DNA: TGTGCCAGCAGAATGACCGGGACAGGGACCCATCAGCCCCAGCATTTT; CDR3: CASRMTGTGTHQPQHF
D: TRBD2; V: TRBV5-6; size: NA; J: TRBJ2-1; DNA: TGTGCCAGCCGGGGGGGACTAGGAGCCCACAATGAGCAGTTCTTC; CDR3: CASRGGLGAHNEQFF
D: NA; V: TRBV28; size: few; J: TRBJ1-2; DNA: TGTGCCAGCAGTTTATCGGGGCAGGGTGGATTCTATGGCTACACCTTC; CDR3: CASSLSGQGGFYGYTF
D: NA; V: TRBV27; size: once; J: TRBJ2-7; DNA: TGTGCCAGTTCAGCTAATTACCCGGGAACCTACGAGCAGTACTTC; CDR3: CASSANYPGTYEQYF
D: NA; V: TRBV12-5; size: NA; J: TRBJ2-1; DNA: TGTGCTAGTGGTTTCTTGGGGTTGGGATACAATGAGCAGTTCTTC; CDR3: CASGFLGLGYNEQFF
D: TRBD2; V: TRBV5-1; size: few; J: TRBJ2-3; DNA: TGCGCCAGCAGCTTGGCGTTGCGGGGGGGTGAAGGTACGCAGTATTTT; CDR3: CASSLALRGGEGTQYF
D: NA; V: TRBV12-3/TRBV12-4; size: NA; J: TRBJ2-1; DNA: TGTGCCAGCAGTCAGACGGCTGGGCCATACAATGAGCAGTTCTTC; CDR3: CASSQTAGPYNEQFF
D: NA; V: TRBV6-2/TRBV6-3; size: few; J: TRBJ1-5; DNA: TGTGCCAGCAGTCTATACAGCGGCAATCAGCCCCAGCATTTT; CDR3: CASSLYSGNQPQHF
D: NA; V: TRBV4-3; size: NA; J: TRBJ2-5; DNA: TGCGCCAGCAGCCAAGACCGGGGCAGCGGAGAGACCCAGTACTTC; CDR3: CASSQDRGSGETQYF
D: TRBD1; V: TRBV27; size: many; J: TRBJ1-2; DNA: TGTGCCAGCAGTTTAAAGGGGGCAAGCTATGGCTACACCTTC; CDR3: CASSLKGASYGYTF
D: NA; V: TRBV5-4; size: once; J: TRBJ1-6; DNA: TGTGCCAGCAGCGCCCCGGGGAGAGGGGGATTAGATTCACCCCTCCACTTT; CDR3: CASSAPGRGGLDSPLHF
D: NA; V: TRBV25-1; size: few; J: TRBJ1-1; DNA: TGTGCCAGCACCAGGACAAGGGAGAACACTGAAGCTTTCTTT; CDR3: CASTRTRENTEAFF
D: TRBD1; V: TRBV7-3; size: few; J: TRBJ2-7; DNA: TGTGCCAGCAGCTTACGAGGGGGCGAAGACTACGAGCAGTACTTC; CDR3: CASSLRGGEDYEQYF
D: NA; V: TRBV6-6; size: NA; J: TRBJ1-2; DNA: TGTGCCAGCAGTTACTCTGGCCAGGGAGGGGCCTATGGCTACACCTTC; CDR3: CASSYSGQGGAYGYTF
D: NA; V: TRBV3-1; size: few; J: TRBJ1-6; DNA: TGTGCCAGCAGCCCCCTGGGAGCGTCACCCCTCCACTTT; CDR3: CASSPLGASPLHF
D: TRBD1; V: TRBV7-3; size: many; J: TRBJ1-2; DNA: TGTGCCAGCAGCTCGGGACAGGCCGATGGCTACACCTTC; CDR3: CASSSGQADGYTF
D: NA; V: TRBV4-2; size: few; J: TRBJ1-4; DNA: TGTGCCAGCAGCCAAGATCTTCGCGGGCAGGATGAAAAACTGTTTTTT; CDR3: CASSQDLRGQDEKLFF
D: NA; V: TRBV30; size: NA; J: TRBJ2-2; DNA: TGTGCCTGGCGGGGTTATAACACCGGGGAGCTGTTTTTT; CDR3: CAWRGYNTGELFF
D: NA; V: TRBV5-5; size: few; J: TRBJ2-2; DNA: TGTGCCAGCAGCTTGTGGGGGATTGTGGACACCGGGGAGCTGTTTTTT; CDR3: CASSLWGIVDTGELFF